A selection of T cell receptor beta chains follows, all from one sample in a study of CD8 T cells in Susac syndrome. Via MiXCR, TCRdb re-called the immunoSEQ multiplex PCR reads, giving one row per CDR3 protein. The sample holds more than 120,000 distinct CDR3 sequences, 94% seen once. Material for sequencing was CD4+ T cells from PBMCs. The receptor set was obtained from a human donor in good health. Both conserved end residues are part of each CDR3. D genes are given only for firm matches. Rows may omit the clone size; those that give it use once, few, many or a size class.

d_gene: TRBD1
abundance: few
j_gene: TRBJ2-1
v_gene: TRBV5-1
CDR3aa: CASSPGQGSYNEQFF
CDR3nt: TGTGCCAGCAGTCCGGGACAGGGGTCCTACAATGAGCAGTTCTTC

d_gene: -
abundance: -
j_gene: TRBJ1-2
v_gene: TRBV9
CDR3aa: CASSVGSVSDYGYTF
CDR3nt: TGTGCCAGCAGCGTAGGTTCGGTTTCGGACTATGGCTACACCTTC

d_gene: -
abundance: -
j_gene: TRBJ1-2
v_gene: TRBV29-1
CDR3aa: CSVRHPGPRYGYTF
CDR3nt: TGCAGCGTTAGGCATCCTGGACCGCGATATGGCTACACCTTC

d_gene: TRBD2
abundance: -
j_gene: TRBJ2-7
v_gene: TRBV28
CDR3aa: CASSPLADFYEQYF
CDR3nt: TGTGCCAGCAGTCCCCTAGCGGACTTCTACGAGCAGTACTTC

d_gene: TRBD1
abundance: -
j_gene: TRBJ2-3
v_gene: TRBV29-1
CDR3aa: CSVGDRRTDTQYF
CDR3nt: TGCAGCGTAGGGGACAGACGCACAGATACGCAGTATTTT

d_gene: TRBD2
abundance: -
j_gene: TRBJ2-7
v_gene: TRBV20-1
CDR3aa: CSARSRLAGGNYEQYF
CDR3nt: TGCAGTGCTAGGTCGAGACTAGCGGGGGGCAACTACGAGCAGTACTTC

d_gene: TRBD1
abundance: -
j_gene: TRBJ1-1
v_gene: TRBV6-1
CDR3aa: CASSYGQGTEAFF
CDR3nt: TGTGCCAGCAGTTATGGACAGGGAACTGAAGCTTTCTTT

d_gene: -
abundance: -
j_gene: TRBJ2-7
v_gene: TRBV6-1
CDR3aa: CASKEGLREQYF
CDR3nt: TGTGCCAGCAAAGAGGGGTTGCGGGAGCAGTACTTC

d_gene: -
abundance: -
j_gene: TRBJ2-7
v_gene: TRBV4-1
CDR3aa: CASSQFPLRGSYEQYF
CDR3nt: TGCGCCAGCAGCCAATTCCCTTTGCGGGGCTCCTACGAGCAGTACTTC

d_gene: -
abundance: -
j_gene: TRBJ1-2
v_gene: TRBV7-9
CDR3aa: CASSLFLSGNYGYTF
CDR3nt: TGTGCCAGCAGCTTATTCTTATCGGGGAACTATGGCTACACCTTC

d_gene: -
abundance: -
j_gene: TRBJ2-6
v_gene: TRBV20-1
CDR3aa: CSARGSDPGANVLTF
CDR3nt: TGCAGTGCTAGGGGCTCAGACCCTGGGGCCAACGTCCTGACTTTC

d_gene: -
abundance: -
j_gene: TRBJ2-7
v_gene: TRBV11-2
CDR3aa: CASSLGGTASSYEQYF
CDR3nt: TGTGCCAGCAGCTTAGGCGGGACGGCTAGCTCCTACGAGCAGTACTTC

d_gene: -
abundance: few
j_gene: TRBJ2-4
v_gene: TRBV29-1
CDR3aa: CSVEGVLAKNIQYF
CDR3nt: TGCAGCGTTGAAGGGGTCTTAGCCAAAAACATTCAGTACTTC

d_gene: -
abundance: -
j_gene: TRBJ2-7
v_gene: TRBV20-1
CDR3aa: CSARDQQGGSSEQYF
CDR3nt: TGCAGTGCTAGAGATCAACAAGGGGGATCGTCAGAGCAGTACTTC

d_gene: -
abundance: -
j_gene: TRBJ2-2
v_gene: TRBV5-4
CDR3aa: CASSSDLNTGELFF
CDR3nt: TGTGCCAGCAGCTCGGACCTGAACACCGGGGAGCTGTTTTTT

d_gene: -
abundance: -
j_gene: TRBJ1-5
v_gene: TRBV20-1
CDR3aa: CSAARTVSSNQPQHF
CDR3nt: TGCAGTGCCGCGCGGACAGTCTCTAGCAATCAGCCCCAGCATTTT

d_gene: -
abundance: -
j_gene: TRBJ2-7
v_gene: TRBV7-7
CDR3aa: CASSLGDRNYEQYF
CDR3nt: TGTGCTAGCAGCTTAGGTGACAGGAACTACGAGCAGTACTTC

d_gene: TRBD1
abundance: -
j_gene: TRBJ1-1
v_gene: TRBV2
CDR3aa: CASSAGQGGTEAFF
CDR3nt: TGTGCCAGCAGTGCGGGACAGGGGGGGACTGAAGCTTTCTTT

d_gene: TRBD1
abundance: -
j_gene: TRBJ2-7
v_gene: TRBV12-3/TRBV12-4
CDR3aa: CASRTGPYEQYF
CDR3nt: TGTGCCAGCAGGACAGGGCCCTACGAGCAGTACTTC

d_gene: -
abundance: -
j_gene: TRBJ2-1
v_gene: TRBV3-1
CDR3aa: CASSQEAPGTMQFF
CDR3nt: TGTGCCAGCAGCCAAGAAGCCCCCGGGACCATGCAGTTCTTC

d_gene: -
abundance: once
j_gene: TRBJ1-2
v_gene: TRBV29-1
CDR3aa: CSARAGIETGYTF
CDR3nt: TGCAGCGCCCGGGCGGGCATCGAGACTGGCTACACCTTC

d_gene: TRBD1
abundance: -
j_gene: TRBJ2-7
v_gene: TRBV27
CDR3aa: CASSKDLGQGANEQYF
CDR3nt: TGTGCCAGCTCTAAGGACTTGGGACAGGGGGCGAACGAGCAGTACTTC

d_gene: TRBD1
abundance: -
j_gene: TRBJ2-1
v_gene: TRBV7-9
CDR3aa: CASSQGQGYNEQFF
CDR3nt: TGTGCCAGCAGCCAAGGACAGGGCTACAATGAGCAGTTCTTC

d_gene: -
abundance: once
j_gene: TRBJ1-3
v_gene: TRBV7-9
CDR3aa: CASSKGVSGNTIYF
CDR3nt: TGTGCCAGCAGCAAGGGGGTTAGTGGAAACACCATATATTTT